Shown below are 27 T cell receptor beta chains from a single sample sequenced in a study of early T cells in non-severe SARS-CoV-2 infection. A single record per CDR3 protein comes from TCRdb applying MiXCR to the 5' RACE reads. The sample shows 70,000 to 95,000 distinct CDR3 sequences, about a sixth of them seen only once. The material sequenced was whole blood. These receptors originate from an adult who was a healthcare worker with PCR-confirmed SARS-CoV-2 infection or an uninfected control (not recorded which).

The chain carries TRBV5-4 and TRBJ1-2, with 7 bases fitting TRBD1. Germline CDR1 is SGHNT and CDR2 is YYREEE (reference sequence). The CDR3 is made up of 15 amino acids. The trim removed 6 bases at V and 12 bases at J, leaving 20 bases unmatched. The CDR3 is CASTATGTASTANTF. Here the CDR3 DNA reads TGTGCCAGCACCGCCACCGGGACAGCCTCGACCGCGAACACCTTC. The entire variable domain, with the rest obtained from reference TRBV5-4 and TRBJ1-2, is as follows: ETGVTQSPTHLIKTRGQQVTLRCSSQSGHNTVSWYQQALGQGPQFIFQYYREEENGRGNFPPRFSGLQFPNYSSELNVNALELDDSALYLCASTATGTASTANTFGSGTRLTVV.

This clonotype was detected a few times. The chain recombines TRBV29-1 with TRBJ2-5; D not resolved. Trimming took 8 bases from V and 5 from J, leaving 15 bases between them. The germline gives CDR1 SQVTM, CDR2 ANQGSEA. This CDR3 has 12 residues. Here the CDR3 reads CSFSLSGETQYF. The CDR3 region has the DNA TGCAGCTTCTCCTTGTCTGGGGAGACCCAGTACTTC.

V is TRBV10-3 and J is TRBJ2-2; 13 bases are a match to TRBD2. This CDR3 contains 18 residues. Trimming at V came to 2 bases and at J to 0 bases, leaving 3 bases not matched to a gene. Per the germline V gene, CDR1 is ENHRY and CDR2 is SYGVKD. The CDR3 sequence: CAISERTSGGTNTGELFF. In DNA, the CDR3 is TGTGCCATCAGTGAGCGGACTAGCGGGGGAACGAACACCGGGGAGCTGTTTTTT.

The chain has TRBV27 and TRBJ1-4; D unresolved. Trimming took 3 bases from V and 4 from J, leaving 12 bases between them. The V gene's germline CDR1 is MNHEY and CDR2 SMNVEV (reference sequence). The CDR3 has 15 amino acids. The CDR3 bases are TGTGCCAGCAGTTTCCGACTGACGGGTAATGAAAAACTGTTTTTT. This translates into CASSFRLTGNEKLFF.

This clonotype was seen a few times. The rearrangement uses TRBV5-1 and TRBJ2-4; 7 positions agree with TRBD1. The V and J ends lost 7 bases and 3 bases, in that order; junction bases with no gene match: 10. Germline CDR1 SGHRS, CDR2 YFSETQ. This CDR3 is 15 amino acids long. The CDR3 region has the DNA TGCGCCAGCGGAGTAGGGGGCGTCGGCAAAAACATTCAGTACTTC. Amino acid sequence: CASGVGGVGKNIQYF.

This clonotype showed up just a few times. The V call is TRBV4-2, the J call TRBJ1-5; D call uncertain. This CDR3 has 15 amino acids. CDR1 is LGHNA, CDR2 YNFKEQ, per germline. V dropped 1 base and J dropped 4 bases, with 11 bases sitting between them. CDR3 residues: CASSQGGGGNQPQHF. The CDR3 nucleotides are TGTGCCAGCAGCCAAGGAGGAGGAGGGAATCAGCCCCAGCATTTT.

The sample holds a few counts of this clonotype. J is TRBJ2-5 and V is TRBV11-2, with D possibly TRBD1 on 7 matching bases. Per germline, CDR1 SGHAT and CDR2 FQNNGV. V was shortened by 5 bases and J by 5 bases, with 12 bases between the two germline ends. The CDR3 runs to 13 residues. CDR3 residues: CASSPGGSETQYF. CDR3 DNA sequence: TGTGCCAGCAGCCCAGGGGGGAGTGAGACCCAGTACTTC.

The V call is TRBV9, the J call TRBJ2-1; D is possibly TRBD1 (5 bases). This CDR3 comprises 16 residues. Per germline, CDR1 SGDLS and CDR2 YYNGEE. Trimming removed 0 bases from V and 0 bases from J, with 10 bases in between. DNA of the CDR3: TGTGCCAGCAGCGTAGGTCCGCAGGGCTCCTACAATGAGCAGTTCTTC. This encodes CASSVGPQGSYNEQFF.

The CDR3 loop reads CASSWRGATKDTQYF. DNA of the CDR3: TGTGCCAGCAGTTGGAGGGGGGCGACCAAAGATACGCAGTATTTT. This rearrangement joins TRBV9 to TRBJ2-3; D tentatively fits TRBD1 or TRBD2 (6 bases each). The CDR3 spans 15 residues. Germline lookup yields CDR1 SGDLS and CDR2 YYNGEE. V gave up 5 bases and J gave up 5 bases, with 18 bases separating them.

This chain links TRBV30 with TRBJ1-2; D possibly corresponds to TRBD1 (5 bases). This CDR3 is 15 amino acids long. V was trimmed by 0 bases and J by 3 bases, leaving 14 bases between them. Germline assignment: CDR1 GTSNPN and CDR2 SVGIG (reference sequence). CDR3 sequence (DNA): TGTGCCTGGAGTGTACTTCCCGGCAGGGACTATGGCTACACCTTC. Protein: CAWSVLPGRDYGYTF.

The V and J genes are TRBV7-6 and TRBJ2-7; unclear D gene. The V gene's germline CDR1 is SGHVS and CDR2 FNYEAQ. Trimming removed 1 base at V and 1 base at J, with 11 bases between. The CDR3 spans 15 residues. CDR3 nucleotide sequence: TGTGCCAGCAGCTTAGGAGAATCCGGTTCCTACGAGCAGTACTTC. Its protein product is CASSLGESGSYEQYF.

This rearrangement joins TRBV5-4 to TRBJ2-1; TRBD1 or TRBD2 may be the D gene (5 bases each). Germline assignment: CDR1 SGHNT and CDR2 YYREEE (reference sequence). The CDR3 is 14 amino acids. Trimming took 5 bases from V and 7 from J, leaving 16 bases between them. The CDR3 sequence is CASRSGTPVNEQFF. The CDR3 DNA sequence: TGTGCCAGCAGGTCAGGGACCCCGGTGAATGAGCAGTTCTTC.

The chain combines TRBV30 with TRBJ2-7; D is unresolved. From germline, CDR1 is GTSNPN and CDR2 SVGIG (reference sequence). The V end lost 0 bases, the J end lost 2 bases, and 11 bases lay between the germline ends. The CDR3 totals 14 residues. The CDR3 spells CAWSVGASTYEQYF. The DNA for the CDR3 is TGTGCCTGGAGTGTAGGTGCTTCAACCTACGAGCAGTACTTC.

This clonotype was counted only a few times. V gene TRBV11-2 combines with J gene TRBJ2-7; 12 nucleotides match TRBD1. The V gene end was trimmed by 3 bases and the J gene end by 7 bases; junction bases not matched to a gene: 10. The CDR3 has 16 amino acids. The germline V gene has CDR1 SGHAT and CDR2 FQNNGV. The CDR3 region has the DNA TGTGCCAGCAGCTTTTCGGGGACAGGGGGCATGGGTGAGCAGTACTTC. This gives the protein CASSFSGTGGMGEQYF. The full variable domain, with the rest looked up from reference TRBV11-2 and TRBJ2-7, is EAGVAQSPRYKIIEKRQSVAFWCNPISGHATLYWYQQILGQGPKLLIQFQNNGVVDDSQLPKDRFSAERLKGVDSTLKIQPAKLEDSAVYLCASSFSGTGGMGEQYFGPGTRLTVT.

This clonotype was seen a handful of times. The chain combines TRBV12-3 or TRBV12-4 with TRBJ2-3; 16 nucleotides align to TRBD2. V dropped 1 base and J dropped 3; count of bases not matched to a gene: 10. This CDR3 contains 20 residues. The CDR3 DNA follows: TGTGCCAGCAGTTTAGGGGGACTAGCGGGAGGGCTGTATGGTACAGATACGCAGTATTTT. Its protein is CASSLGGLAGGLYGTDTQYF.

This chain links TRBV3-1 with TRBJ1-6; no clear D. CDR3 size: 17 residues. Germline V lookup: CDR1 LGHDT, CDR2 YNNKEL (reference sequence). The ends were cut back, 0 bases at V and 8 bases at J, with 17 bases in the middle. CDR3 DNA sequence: TGTGCCAGCAGCCAAGATTGGACCACCCACGGGGATTCACCCCTCCACTTT. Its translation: CASSQDWTTHGDSPLHF. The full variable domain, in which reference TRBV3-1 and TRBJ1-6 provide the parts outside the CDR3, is DTAVSQTPKYLVTQMGNDKSIKCEQNLGHDTMYWYKQDSKKFLKIMFSYNNKELIINETVPNRFSPKSPDKAHLNLHINSLELGDSAVYFCASSQDWTTHGDSPLHFGNGTRLTVT.

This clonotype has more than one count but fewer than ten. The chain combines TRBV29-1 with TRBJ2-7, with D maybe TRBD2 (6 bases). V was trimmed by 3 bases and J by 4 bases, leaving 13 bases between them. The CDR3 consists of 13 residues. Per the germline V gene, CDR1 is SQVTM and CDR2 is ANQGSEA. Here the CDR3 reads CSVDSGRRYEQYF. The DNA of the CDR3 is TGCAGCGTTGATTCGGGGAGGCGGTACGAGCAGTACTTC.

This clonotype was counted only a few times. As DNA, the CDR3 is TGCAGCGTCGGGGGGCCCTCACTATATACGCAGTATTTT. Translation: CSVGGPSLYTQYF. The V call is TRBV29-1, the J call TRBJ2-3; weak D call: TRBD2 (7 bases). Trimming cost V 6 bases and J 7 bases, with 17 bases left between them. Germline CDR1 and CDR2: SQVTM and ANQGSEA. The CDR3 totals 13 residues.

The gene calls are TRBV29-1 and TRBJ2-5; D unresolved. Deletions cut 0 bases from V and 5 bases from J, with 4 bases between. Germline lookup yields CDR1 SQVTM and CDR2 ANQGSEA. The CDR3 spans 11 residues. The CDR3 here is CSVEESETQYF. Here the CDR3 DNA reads TGCAGCGTTGAAGAAAGCGAGACCCAGTACTTC.

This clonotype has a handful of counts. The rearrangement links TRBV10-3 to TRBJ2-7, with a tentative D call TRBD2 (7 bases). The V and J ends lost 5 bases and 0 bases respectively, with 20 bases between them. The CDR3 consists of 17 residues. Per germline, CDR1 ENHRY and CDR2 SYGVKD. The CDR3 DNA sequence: TGTGCCATCAGTCCAACTGCCACAGGGAGGGGCTCCTACGAGCAGTACTTC. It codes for CAISPTATGRGSYEQYF.

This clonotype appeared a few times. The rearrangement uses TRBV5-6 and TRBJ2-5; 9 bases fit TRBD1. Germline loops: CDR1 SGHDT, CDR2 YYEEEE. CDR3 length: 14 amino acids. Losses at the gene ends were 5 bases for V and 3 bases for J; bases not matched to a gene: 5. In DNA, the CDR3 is TGTGCCAGCAGTCGAGACAGGGGGGAAGAGACCCAGTACTTC. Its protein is CASSRDRGEETQYF.

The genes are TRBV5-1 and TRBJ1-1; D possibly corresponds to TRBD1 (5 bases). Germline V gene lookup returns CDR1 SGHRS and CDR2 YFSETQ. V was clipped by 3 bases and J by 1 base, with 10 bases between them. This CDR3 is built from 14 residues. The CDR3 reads CASSSDRGNTEAFF. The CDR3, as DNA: TGCGCCAGCAGCTCCGACAGAGGGAACACTGAAGCTTTCTTT.

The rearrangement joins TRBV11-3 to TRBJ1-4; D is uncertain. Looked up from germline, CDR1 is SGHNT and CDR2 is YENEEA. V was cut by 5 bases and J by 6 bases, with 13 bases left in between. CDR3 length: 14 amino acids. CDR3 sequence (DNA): TGTGCCAGCAGCCGCAAACCGGAGGATGAAAAACTGTTTTTT. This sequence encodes CASSRKPEDEKLFF.

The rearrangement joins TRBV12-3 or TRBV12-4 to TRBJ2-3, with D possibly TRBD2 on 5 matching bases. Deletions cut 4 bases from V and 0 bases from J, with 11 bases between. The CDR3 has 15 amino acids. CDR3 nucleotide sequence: TGTGCCAGCAGTTCTGGGGAGATTAGCACAGATACGCAGTATTTT. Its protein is CASSSGEISTDTQYF.

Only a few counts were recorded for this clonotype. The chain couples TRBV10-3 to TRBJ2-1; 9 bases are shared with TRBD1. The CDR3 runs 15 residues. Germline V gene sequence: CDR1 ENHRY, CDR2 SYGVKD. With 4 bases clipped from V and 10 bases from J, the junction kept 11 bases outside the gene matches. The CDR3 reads CAISVSGQGRLEQFF. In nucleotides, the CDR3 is TGTGCCATCAGTGTTTCCGGACAGGGGCGACTAGAGCAGTTCTTC.

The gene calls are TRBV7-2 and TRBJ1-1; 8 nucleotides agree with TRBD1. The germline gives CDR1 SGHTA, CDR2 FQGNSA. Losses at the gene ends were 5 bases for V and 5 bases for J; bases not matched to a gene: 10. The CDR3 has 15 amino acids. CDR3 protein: CASSPNPGGATEAFF. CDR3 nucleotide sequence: TGTGCCAGCAGCCCCAACCCAGGGGGCGCGACTGAAGCTTTCTTT.

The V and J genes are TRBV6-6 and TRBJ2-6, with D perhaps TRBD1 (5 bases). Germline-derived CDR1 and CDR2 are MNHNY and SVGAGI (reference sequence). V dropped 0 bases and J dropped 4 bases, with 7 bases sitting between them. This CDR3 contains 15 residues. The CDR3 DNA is TGTGCCAGCAGTTACTCCGACAGAGGGGCCAACGTCCTGACTTTC. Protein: CASSYSDRGANVLTF.